The clone carrying this T cell receptor (beta chain) was counted between two and nine times. This specimen comes from a study of blood T cell repertoires in COVID-19. For the study at large: Collection of acute and convalescent COVID-19 samples took place in the United States, Italy and Spain. The cDNA or gDNA used as material had been derived from T cells, B-cell-depleted T cells, or PBMCs.

Sequencing was performed with immunoSEQ multiplex PCR; in TCRdb, only in-frame clones are kept and a portion is missing. The sample records 190,000 or so clones, approximately 88% being singletons. The study drew participants aged about 18 to 89 years from around 24 US areas. In assigning cohorts, the study relied on participant-reported clinical history. The TCR comes from a young man with acute COVID-19. Sequencing was performed on PBMCs or T cells enriched from blood (not recorded which).

The CDR3 spells CASSRTDRGDSPLHF. CDR3 bases: TGTGCCAGCAGCCGAACGGACAGGGGGGATTCACCCCTCCACTTT. The rearrangement uses TRBV7-9 and TRBJ1-6, with 10 nucleotides matching TRBD1. The length of the CDR3 is 15 residues. Germline V CDR1 and CDR2: SEHNR, FQNEAQ (reference sequence). With V trimmed by 5 bases and J by 8 bases, 6 bases remained unmatched.